Below, 9 T cell receptor beta chains from the same sample are listed, as sequenced in a study of cytomegalovirus exposure and HLA in healthy donors. The PCR ran on 60 Vbeta and 13 Jbeta primers. The data were produced by immunoSEQ multiplex PCR, yet TCRdb's version contains in-frame clones alone and is incomplete. The data hold around 210,000 clones, with 65% to 85% observed a single time. Sequenced input: PBMCs. The receptors here all came from a man aged 50 to 59 in good health and CMV-seronegative.

The rearrangement uses TRBV5-1 and TRBJ2-3; the D gene is possibly TRBD2 (5 bases). Germline CDR1 is SGHRS and CDR2 is YFSETQ. The CDR3 is 16 residues long. Trimming pared 3 bases from V and 0 bases from J, leaving 14 bases between. The DNA for the CDR3 is TGCGCCAGCAGCTCGGGAACTGCCCCTAGCACAGATACGCAGTATTTT. Its protein is CASSSGTAPSTDTQYF.

The V and J genes are TRBV19 and TRBJ2-5; D is ambiguous. CDR1 and CDR2 from the germline V gene are LNHDA and SQIVND (reference sequence). There are 13 residues in the CDR3. Trimming pared 8 bases from V and 2 bases from J, leaving 12 bases between. The CDR3 DNA reads as TGTGCCAGTCACGGGTATACGCAAGAGACCCAGTACTTC. Protein sequence: CASHGYTQETQYF.

This clone was seen only a few times. The chain links TRBV2 to TRBJ1-2; 7 bases line up with TRBD1. This CDR3 has 12 residues. Germline V gene lookup returns CDR1 SNHLY and CDR2 FYNNEI. Trimming at V came to 7 bases and at J to 4 bases, leaving 3 bases not matched to a gene. The CDR3 bases are TGTGCCAGCACCCAGGGGGTCTATGGCTACACCTTC. Amino acid sequence: CASTQGVYGYTF. The full variable domain, in which reference TRBV2 and TRBJ1-2 provide the parts outside the CDR3, is EPEVTQTPSHQVTQMGQEVILRCVPISNHLYFYWYRQILGQKVEFLVSFYNNEISEKSEIFDDQFSVERPDGSNFTLKIRSTKLEDSAMYFCASTQGVYGYTFGSGTRLTVV.

The chain is built from TRBV9 and TRBJ1-1; 9 bases map to TRBD1. Losses at the gene ends were 4 bases for V and 6 bases for J; bases not matched to a gene: 10. Per the germline V gene, CDR1 is SGDLS and CDR2 is YYNGEE. This CDR3 is 15 amino acids long. CDR3 loop: CASSRDGQGFSEAFF. As DNA, the CDR3 is TGTGCCAGCAGCAGAGATGGACAGGGGTTCTCTGAAGCTTTCTTT.

CDR3 protein: CASSTQETGNQPQHF. The CDR3, as DNA: TGTGCCAGTAGTACACAAGAGACAGGGAATCAGCCCCAGCATTTT. The chain links TRBV19 to TRBJ1-5, with 7 bases identical to TRBD1. V was pared by 4 bases and J by 4 bases, with 7 bases of the junction left unmatched. The V gene's germline CDR1 is LNHDA and CDR2 SQIVND (reference sequence). The CDR3 extends over 15 amino acids.

This sequence joins TRBV5-1 and TRBJ2-1; D not resolved. Germline lookup yields CDR1 SGHRS and CDR2 YFSETQ. The V end lost 0 bases, the J end lost 4 bases, and 5 bases lay between the germline ends. The CDR3 has 13 amino acids. The CDR3 reads CASSLGQYNEQFF. CDR3 in DNA: TGCGCCAGCAGCTTGGGTCAGTACAATGAGCAGTTCTTC.

This sequence joins TRBV18 and TRBJ2-6; TRBD1 agrees at 12 bases. The CDR3 sequence is 17 residues long. The germline gives CDR1 KGHSH, CDR2 LQKENI. V shed 6 bases and J 4 bases; nucleotides not matched to a gene: 7. CDR3 sequence (DNA): TGTGCCAGCTCGCGGGACAGGGGGCAGGAGGGGGCCAACGTCCTGACTTTC. Translating it yields CASSRDRGQEGANVLTF.

The V call is TRBV18, the J call TRBJ2-1; 11 nucleotides align to TRBD2. CDR1 and CDR2 from the germline V gene are KGHSH and LQKENI. This CDR3 has 15 residues. J gave up 7 bases and V 6 bases, and 8 bases lay outside the gene matches. The CDR3, as DNA: TGTGCCAGCTCCCTGGGACTAGCGGAGGGGAATGAGCAGTTCTTC. Its translation is CASSLGLAEGNEQFF.

The genes are TRBV9 and TRBJ1-2; 10 positions agree with TRBD1. The germline gives CDR1 SGDLS, CDR2 YYNGEE. The CDR3 is 17 residues long. The V gene end was trimmed by 3 bases and the J gene end by 6 bases; junction bases not matched to a gene: 14. The CDR3 is CASSAKLPGQGLDGYTF. CDR3 DNA: TGTGCCAGCAGCGCCAAACTACCGGGACAGGGGTTGGATGGCTACACCTTC.